The rows below give T cell receptor beta chains drawn from one sample of a study of T-cell memory formation after mild COVID-19. TCRdb reprocessed the 5' RACE reads with MiXCR, giving one entry per CDR3 protein. The sample contains 70,000 to 100,000 distinct CDR3 sequences, approximately 13% of which appear only once. Source material: PBMCs or a T cell subset sorted from them (not recorded which). The receptor set was obtained from an adult woman who had mild COVID-19 (a few samples of this study predate the infection). Cell type and time point are not known. CDR3s include the opening cysteine and the closing phenylalanine or tryptophan. Fields, in order: clone size, D gene, J gene, V gene, CDR3 protein, CDR3 DNA. D genes are given only for firm matches. A row's size may be missing; if present it is once, few, many or a size class.

>few|.|TRBJ2-4|TRBV19
CASSHLAQVGGNIQYF
TGTGCCAGTTCCCACCTGGCGCAAGTCGGAGGAAACATTCAGTACTTC
>many|.|TRBJ2-1|TRBV7-9
CASGFPSNEQFF
TGTGCCAGCGGGTTTCCTTCCAATGAGCAGTTCTTC
>.|.|TRBJ2-3|TRBV7-9
CASSPRGEQVTDTQYF
TGTGCCAGCAGCCCTCGGGGAGAACAGGTCACAGATACGCAGTATTTT
>.|.|TRBJ2-7|TRBV24-1
CATSSSGNLYEQYF
TGTGCCACCAGTTCGTCCGGGAACCTTTACGAGCAGTACTTC
>.|.|TRBJ2-7|TRBV12-3/TRBV12-4
CASSPNSRYEQYF
TGTGCCAGCAGCCCCAACTCCCGTTACGAGCAGTACTTC
>many|.|TRBJ2-1|TRBV7-6
CASSFLNHEQFF
TGTGCCAGCAGCTTTTTGAATCATGAGCAGTTCTTC
>few|TRBD1|TRBJ2-3|TRBV27
CASSLVWGIRGTDTQYF
TGTGCCAGCAGTCTGGTTTGGGGCATCAGGGGGACAGATACGCAGTATTTT
>few|TRBD1|TRBJ2-7|TRBV6-1
CASSWTGVGEQYF
TGTGCCAGCAGTTGGACAGGGGTAGGCGAGCAGTACTTC
>.|.|TRBJ2-3|TRBV5-1
CASSTGHDTDTQYF
TGCGCCAGCAGCACCGGACACGACACAGATACGCAGTATTTT
>few|.|TRBJ2-7|TRBV4-1
CASSQDETQSYEQYF
TGCGCCAGCAGCCAAGATGAGACACAATCCTACGAGCAGTACTTC
>many|.|TRBJ1-4|TRBV7-9
CASSPPLGGANEKLFF
TGTGCCAGCAGCCCACCCCTTGGGGGTGCAAATGAAAAACTGTTTTTT
>few|.|TRBJ2-1|TRBV4-2
CASSLPRRDEQFF
TGTGCCAGCAGCCTCCCCCGTCGGGATGAGCAGTTCTTC
>few|.|TRBJ2-4|TRBV2
CASITSSRDIQYF
TGTGCCAGCATTACTTCGTCCCGGGACATTCAGTACTTC